Listed here are 26 T cell receptor beta chains from one sample, sequenced in a study of T cell responses to AZD1222 COVID-19 vaccine. Profiled with immunoSEQ multiplex PCR; TCRdb holds only in-frame clones, not every one. The sample consists of about 130,000 clones, approximately 91% of them appearing once. The material was peripheral blood, obtained on day 0 of AZD1222 vaccination. The receptor source for this set is an adult in good health.

The gene calls are TRBV6-5 and TRBJ1-3; the D gene is possibly TRBD1 (5 bases). The V gene's germline CDR1 is MNHEY and CDR2 SVGAGI. The CDR3 loop spans 15 amino acids. Trimming took off 6 bases at V and 2 bases at J, with 14 bases between the two ends. The CDR3 spells CASSRAGTAGNTIYF. CDR3 DNA: TGTGCCAGCAGCAGAGCCGGGACCGCTGGAAACACCATATATTTT.

The chain carries TRBV30 and TRBJ2-4, with D possibly called TRBD1 or TRBD2 (5 bases each). The CDR3 runs 16 residues. Trimming removed 4 bases at V and 1 base at J, with 17 bases between. The germline gives CDR1 GTSNPN, CDR2 SVGIG (reference sequence). CDR3 DNA: TGTGCCTGGAATACCCGAGGGGCGCGGGCCAAAAACATTCAGTACTTC. The encoded protein is CAWNTRGARAKNIQYF.

The chain employs TRBV10-3 and TRBJ1-3; no firm D call. Per germline, CDR1 ENHRY and CDR2 SYGVKD. CDR3 length: 15 amino acids. The V end was cut by 10 bases, the J end by 0 bases, with 16 bases between. The CDR3 protein is CATRTGKGSGNTIYF. CDR3 in DNA: TGTGCCACCCGCACCGGGAAAGGCTCTGGAAACACCATATATTTT.

The chain links TRBV4-2 to TRBJ2-3, with D perhaps assigned TRBD1 or TRBD2 (6 bases each). The CDR3 runs 14 residues. Looked up from germline, CDR1 is LGHNA and CDR2 is YNFKEQ. V was shortened by 2 bases and J by 5 bases, with 11 bases between the two germline ends. The CDR3 DNA sequence: TGTGCCAGCAGCCAACCGGGGGCGGGAGATACGCAGTATTTT. Translating gives CASSQPGAGDTQYF.

J is TRBJ1-2 and V is TRBV10-3; TRBD1 is a possible D gene (6 bases). This CDR3 has 13 amino acids. The germline V gene encodes CDR1 ENHRY and CDR2 SYGVKD. With 7 bases removed from V and 7 bases from J, the gap between germline ends came to 16 bases. The CDR3 protein is CAINAGAEGGYTF. The CDR3 nucleotides read TGTGCCATCAATGCAGGGGCGGAGGGTGGCTACACCTTC.

This chain links TRBV7-2 with TRBJ1-1; the D gene is possibly TRBD1 (5 bases). The CDR3 totals 14 residues. CDR1 is SGHTA, CDR2 FQGNSA, per germline. With 5 bases removed from V and 2 bases from J, the gap between germline ends came to 12 bases. The CDR3 is CASSGAAINTEAFF. CDR3 in DNA: TGTGCCAGCAGCGGGGCGGCTATCAACACTGAAGCTTTCTTT.

This sequence joins TRBV5-1 and TRBJ2-3; the match to TRBD1 covers 11 bases. Trimming took 3 bases from V and 4 from J; bases not matched to a gene: 4. CDR1 SGHRS and CDR2 YFSETQ come from the germline V gene. The CDR3 loop spans 15 amino acids. Here the CDR3 DNA reads TGCGCCAGCAGCTCCCGGGACAGGGGGGCAGATACGCAGTATTTT. As protein: CASSSRDRGADTQYF.

The rearrangement joins TRBV9 to TRBJ1-3; D call uncertain. V lost 3 bases and J lost 0, with 7 bases in between. Germline-derived CDR1 and CDR2 are SGDLS and YYNGEE. The CDR3 covers 14 residues. The CDR3 DNA reads TGTGCCAGCAGCGCTGGAAGCTCTGGAAACACCATATATTTT. Translation: CASSAGSSGNTIYF.

Note on this clone: At one boundary the junction diverges from the germline segment, which might be a read error. The chain joins TRBV2 to TRBJ1-2, with D uncertain. The CDR3 consists of 11 residues. The germline gives CDR1 SNHLY, CDR2 FYNNEI. CDR3 coding DNA: TGTGCCAGCACTGAACCTGGCGGCTACACCTTC. Translation gives CASTEPGGYTF. The entire variable domain, with the rest obtained from reference TRBV2 and TRBJ1-2, is as follows: EPEVTQTPSHQVTQMGQEVILRCVPISNHLYFYWYRQILGQKVEFLVSFYNNEISEKSEIFDDQFSVERPDGSNFTLKIRSTKLEDSAMYFCASTEPGGYTFGSGTRLTVV.

J is TRBJ2-1 and V is TRBV24-1; the match to TRBD1 covers 9 bases. The CDR3 is 17 residues long. V was pared by 3 bases and J by 0 bases, with 5 bases of the junction left unmatched. CDR1 and CDR2 from the germline V gene are KGHDR and SFDVKD. In DNA form, the CDR3 reads TGTGCCACCAGTGATCCCGGGACAGGGAGCTCCTACAATGAGCAGTTCTTC. Its protein is CATSDPGTGSSYNEQFF.

V is TRBV7-8 and J is TRBJ1-5; tentatively, D is TRBD1 (5 bases). The CDR3 has 13 residues. CDR1 is SGHVS and CDR2 is FQNEAQ in the germline V gene. V was shortened by 7 bases and J by 10 bases, with 17 bases between the two germline ends. CDR3 coding DNA: TGTGCCAGCACCCCGGGGGACTTCGAACCCCAGCATTTT. Its translation: CASTPGDFEPQHF.

V is TRBV6-5 and J is TRBJ1-2; D remains ambiguous. Per germline, CDR1 MNHEY and CDR2 SVGAGI. Trimming removed 0 bases at V and 2 bases at J, with 10 bases between. This CDR3 spans 15 amino acids. The CDR3 DNA reads TGTGCCAGCAGTTACTCGACCAGATTCAACTATGGCTACACCTTC. This gives the protein CASSYSTRFNYGYTF.

The chain recombines TRBV5-6 with TRBJ1-1; D ambiguous. The CDR3 runs to 15 residues. V was pared by 3 bases and J by 3 bases, with 15 bases between. Germline CDR1 and CDR2: SGHDT and YYEEEE. The CDR3 DNA is TGTGCCAGCAGCTGGGGTCCCGGAGGGTACACTGAAGCTTTCTTT. Its translation: CASSWGPGGYTEAFF.

The chain has TRBV28 and TRBJ2-4; D may be TRBD1 (7 bases). V was pared by 6 bases and J by 2 bases, with 11 bases between. The CDR3 is 14 amino acids. The V gene's germline CDR1 is MDHEN and CDR2 SYDVKM. CDR3 in DNA: TGTGCCAGCAGGGCGGGACAGACCAAAAACATTCAGTACTTC. This encodes CASRAGQTKNIQYF.

This clone was seen only once. This rearrangement joins TRBV4-1 to TRBJ1-2; no reliable D call. The CDR3 sequence is 14 residues long. V was trimmed by 5 bases and J by 6 bases, leaving 16 bases between them. CDR1 is MGHRA and CDR2 is YSYEKL in the germline V gene. The CDR3 protein is CASSNLGRAHGYTF. The CDR3 nucleotides are TGCGCCAGCAGCAACCTGGGCAGAGCGCATGGCTACACCTTC.

The V gene is TRBV6-4, the J gene TRBJ2-7, with D maybe TRBD1 (5 bases). The germline V and J ends were trimmed by 0 bases and 5 bases, with 14 bases remaining between them. Germline CDR1 MRHNA, CDR2 SNTAGT. The CDR3 runs to 15 residues. The CDR3 is CASSDSTAQGHEQYF. The CDR3 DNA sequence: TGTGCCAGCAGTGACTCCACGGCTCAGGGCCACGAGCAGTACTTC.

The CDR3 coding sequence is TGCGCCAGCAGCCTTTGGACTAGCGGGGGCCATGAGCAGTTCTTC. Translated, it gives CASSLWTSGGHEQFF. The chain employs TRBV4-3 and TRBJ2-1, with 13 bases matching TRBD2. The CDR3 is 15 amino acids. CDR1 and CDR2 from the germline V gene are LGHNA and YSLEER. V gave up 4 bases and J gave up 8 bases; unmatched junction bases: 5.

This chain joins TRBV25-1 and TRBJ1-2; D not resolved. The CDR3 is 12 residues long. CDR1 and CDR2 (germline): MGHDK, SYGVNS. Trimming took 6 bases from V and 4 from J, leaving 9 bases between them. CDR3 loop: CASRGDRYGYTF. CDR3 coding DNA: TGTGCCAGCAGGGGTGATCGCTATGGCTACACCTTC.

Notes on this clone: Other DNA sequences in the same sample also yield this CDR3. The rearrangement links TRBV4-3 to TRBJ1-2; no clear D. This CDR3 spans 13 amino acids. The V gene's germline CDR1 is LGHNA and CDR2 YSLEER. The V gene lost 0 bases and the J gene lost 5 bases, with 7 bases spanning the gap. CDR3 in DNA: TGCGCCAGCAGCCAAGATGTAGGATATGGCTACACCTTC. It specifies CASSQDVGYGYTF.

The chain is built from TRBV5-8 and TRBJ1-5; no definite D call. Looked up from germline, CDR1 is SGHTS and CDR2 is YDEGEE. V was trimmed by 2 bases and J by 6 bases, leaving 15 bases between them. The length of the CDR3 is 15 residues. Here the CDR3 DNA reads TGTGCCAGCAGCTTTGACCCCGCGGTCGGTCAGCCCCAGCATTTT. It encodes CASSFDPAVGQPQHF.

This chain connects TRBV6-4 to TRBJ2-1; 14 bases fit TRBD2. The germline CDR1 and CDR2 sequences are MRHNA and SNTAGT. The V and J ends lost 8 bases and 9 bases, in that order; junction bases with no gene match: 6. The CDR3 totals 14 residues. CDR3 region: CASQTSGGAGEQFF. For the CDR3, the DNA is TGTGCCAGCCAGACTAGCGGGGGGGCTGGTGAGCAGTTCTTC.

A few counts support this clone. The chain joins TRBV30 to TRBJ2-2; weak D call: TRBD2 (6 bases). Germline CDR1 reads GTSNPN; CDR2 reads SVGIG (reference sequence). Trimming pared 6 bases from V and 6 bases from J, leaving 8 bases between. The CDR3 loop spans 11 amino acids. CDR3 sequence: CACGEAGELFF. Written as DNA, the CDR3 is TGTGCCTGCGGGGAGGCCGGGGAGCTGTTTTTT.

The chain joins TRBV6-5 to TRBJ1-6; D unclear. This CDR3 has 14 amino acids. V shed 3 bases and J shed 7 bases, with 10 bases lying between them. The germline gives CDR1 MNHEY, CDR2 SVGAGI. The CDR3 sequence: CASSYRQDNSPLHF. The CDR3 nucleotides are TGTGCCAGCAGTTATAGGCAAGACAATTCACCCCTCCACTTT.

The V call is TRBV14, the J call TRBJ2-7; D might be TRBD1 (6 bases). The V gene lost 2 bases and the J gene lost 12 bases, with 11 bases spanning the gap. Germline V gene data show CDR1 as SGHDN and CDR2 as FVKESK. The CDR3 is made up of 11 amino acids. The DNA for the CDR3 is TGTGCCAGCAGCCAATCAACAGGGATGTACTTC. It translates to CASSQSTGMYF.

The rearrangement joins TRBV30 to TRBJ2-1, with TRBD2 as a possible D gene (5 bases). CDR3 length: 14 amino acids. CDR1 and CDR2 from the germline V gene are GTSNPN and SVGIG (reference sequence). The germline V and J ends were trimmed by 5 bases and 0 bases, with 11 bases remaining between them. As DNA, the CDR3 is TGTGCCTGGGTGGGGAGAAGCTCCTACAATGAGCAGTTCTTC. Translation: CAWVGRSSYNEQFF.

This rearrangement joins TRBV12-3 or TRBV12-4 to TRBJ1-1; maybe TRBD1 (5 bases). The CDR3 has 12 amino acids. V was trimmed by 4 bases and J by 10 bases, leaving 13 bases between them. Written as DNA, the CDR3 is TGTGCCAGCAGTTCCTACCGCCAGGGAGCTTTCTTT. It codes for CASSSYRQGAFF.